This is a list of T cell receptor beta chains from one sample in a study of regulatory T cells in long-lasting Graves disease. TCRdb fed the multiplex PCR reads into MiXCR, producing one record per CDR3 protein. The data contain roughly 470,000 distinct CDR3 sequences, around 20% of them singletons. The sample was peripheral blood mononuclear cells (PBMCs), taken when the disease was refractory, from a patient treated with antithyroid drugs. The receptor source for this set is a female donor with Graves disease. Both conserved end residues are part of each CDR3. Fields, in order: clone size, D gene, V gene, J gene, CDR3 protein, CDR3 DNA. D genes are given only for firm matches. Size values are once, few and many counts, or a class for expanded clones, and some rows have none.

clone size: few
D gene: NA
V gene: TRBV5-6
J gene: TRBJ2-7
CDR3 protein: CASSLWGRYEQYF
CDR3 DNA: TGTGCCAGCAGCTTGTGGGGCAGGTACGAGCAGTACTTC

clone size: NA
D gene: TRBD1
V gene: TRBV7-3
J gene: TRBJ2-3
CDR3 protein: CASSLDRGQENTDTQYF
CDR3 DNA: TGTGCCAGCAGTTTGGACAGGGGGCAGGAGAACACAGATACGCAGTATTTT

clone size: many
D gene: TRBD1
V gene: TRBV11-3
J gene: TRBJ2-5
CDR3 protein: CASSAGTGIQETQYF
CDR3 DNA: TGTGCCAGCAGCGCCGGGACAGGTATACAAGAGACCCAGTACTTC

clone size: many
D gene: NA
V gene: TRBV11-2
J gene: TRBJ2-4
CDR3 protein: CASSLVGRAKNIQYF
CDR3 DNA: TGTGCCAGCAGCTTAGTGGGCAGGGCCAAAAACATTCAGTACTTC

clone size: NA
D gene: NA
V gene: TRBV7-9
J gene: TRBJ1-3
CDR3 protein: CASENSTGNTIYF
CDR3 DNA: TGTGCCAGCGAAAATTCCACTGGAAACACCATATATTTT

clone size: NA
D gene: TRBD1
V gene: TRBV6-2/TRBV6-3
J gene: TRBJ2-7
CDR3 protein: CASTRRQGGHEQYF
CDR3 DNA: TGTGCCAGCACCCGCAGACAGGGTGGGCACGAGCAGTACTTC

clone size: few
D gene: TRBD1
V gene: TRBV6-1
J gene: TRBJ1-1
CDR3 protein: CASSIDIDRVNTEAFF
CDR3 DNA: TGTGCCAGCAGTATCGACATTGACAGGGTGAACACTGAAGCTTTCTTT

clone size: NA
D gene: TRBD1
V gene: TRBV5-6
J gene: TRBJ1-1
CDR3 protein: CASSDRDRGILNTEAFF
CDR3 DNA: TGTGCCAGCAGCGACCGGGACAGGGGAATTTTGAACACTGAAGCTTTCTTT

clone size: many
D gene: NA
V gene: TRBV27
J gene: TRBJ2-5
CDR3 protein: CASSSQGGLGPETQYF
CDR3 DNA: TGTGCCAGCAGTTCCCAAGGAGGGTTGGGTCCAGAGACCCAGTACTTC

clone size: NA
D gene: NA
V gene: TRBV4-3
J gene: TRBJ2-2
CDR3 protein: CASSQDSRFATGELFF
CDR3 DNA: TGCGCCAGCAGCCAAGATTCAAGATTCGCCACCGGGGAGCTGTTTTTT

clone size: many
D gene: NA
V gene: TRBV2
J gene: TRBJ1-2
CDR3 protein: CASSEMAGVGYTF
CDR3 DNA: TGTGCCAGCAGTGAGATGGCAGGCGTAGGCTACACCTTC

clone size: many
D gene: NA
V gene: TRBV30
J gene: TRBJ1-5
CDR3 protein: CAWSDSIDQPQHF
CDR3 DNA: TGTGCCTGGAGTGACAGTATAGATCAGCCCCAGCATTTT

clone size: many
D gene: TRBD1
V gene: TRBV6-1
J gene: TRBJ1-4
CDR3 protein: CASSPTGQGKWSTNEKLFF
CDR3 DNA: TGTGCCAGCAGTCCTACGGGACAGGGGAAGTGGAGCACTAATGAAAAACTGTTTTTT

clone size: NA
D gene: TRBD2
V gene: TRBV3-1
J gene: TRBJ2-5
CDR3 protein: CASSQGTSSGETQYF
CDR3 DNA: TGTGCCAGCAGCCAAGGGACTAGCAGTGGAGAGACCCAGTACTTC

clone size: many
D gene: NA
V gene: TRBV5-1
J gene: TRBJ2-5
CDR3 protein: CASSLSGRETQYF
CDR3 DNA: TGCGCCAGCAGCTTGTCGGGAAGAGAGACCCAGTACTTC

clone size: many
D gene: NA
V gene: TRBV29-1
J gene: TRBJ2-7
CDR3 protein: CSGERQGGTHEQYF
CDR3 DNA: TGCAGCGGGGAAAGACAGGGAGGGACCCACGAGCAGTACTTC

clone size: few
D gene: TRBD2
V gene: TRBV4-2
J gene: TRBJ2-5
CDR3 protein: CASSQERRGLAVETQYF
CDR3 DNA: TGTGCCAGCAGCCAAGAGAGGAGGGGACTAGCGGTGGAGACCCAGTACTTC

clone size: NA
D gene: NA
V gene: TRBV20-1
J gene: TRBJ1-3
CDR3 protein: CSARDSFSSGNTMYF
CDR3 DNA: TGCAGTGCTAGAGATAGCTTTTCCTCTGGAAACACCATGTATTTT

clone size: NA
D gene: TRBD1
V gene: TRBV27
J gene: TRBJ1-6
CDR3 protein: CASSLQTGHSSPLHF
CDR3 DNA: TGTGCCAGCAGTCTCCAGACAGGGCATAGTTCACCCCTCCACTTT

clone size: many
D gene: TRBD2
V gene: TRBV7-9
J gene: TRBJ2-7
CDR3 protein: CASSLDQGLAAYEQYF
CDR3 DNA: TGTGCCAGCAGCTTAGATCAGGGACTAGCGGCTTACGAGCAGTACTTC

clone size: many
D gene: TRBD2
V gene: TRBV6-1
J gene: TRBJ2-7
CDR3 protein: CASHHRGGELADF
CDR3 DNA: TGTGCCAGCCACCACAGAGGAGGGGAACTAGCGGACTTC

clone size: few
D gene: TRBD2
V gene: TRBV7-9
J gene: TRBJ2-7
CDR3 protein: CASHTGGAYEQYF
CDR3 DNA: TGTGCCAGCCATACGGGGGGGGCCTACGAGCAGTACTTC

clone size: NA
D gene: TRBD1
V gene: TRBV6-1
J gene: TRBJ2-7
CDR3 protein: CASSDTGGSYEQYF
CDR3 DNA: TGTGCCAGCAGTGATACAGGGGGCTCCTACGAGCAGTACTTC

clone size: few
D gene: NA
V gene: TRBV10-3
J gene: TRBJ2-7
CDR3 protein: CAISEGAYEQYF
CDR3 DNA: TGTGCCATCAGTGAGGGAGCCTACGAGCAGTACTTC

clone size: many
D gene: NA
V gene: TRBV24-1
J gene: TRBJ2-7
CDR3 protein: CATSDSAQGGYEQYF
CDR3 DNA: TGTGCCACCAGTGATTCAGCGCAGGGTGGCTACGAGCAGTACTTC

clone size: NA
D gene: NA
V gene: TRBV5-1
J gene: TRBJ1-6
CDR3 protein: CASRSPGEGSPLHF
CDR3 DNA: TGCGCCAGCAGAAGTCCGGGGGAGGGATCACCCCTCCACTTT

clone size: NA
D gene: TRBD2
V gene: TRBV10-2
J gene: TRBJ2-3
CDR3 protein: CASRAGGPTDTQYF
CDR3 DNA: TGCGCCAGCAGAGCGGGAGGGCCGACAGATACGCAGTATTTT

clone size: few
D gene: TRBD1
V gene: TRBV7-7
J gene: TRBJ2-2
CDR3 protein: CASSQGQGNTGELFF
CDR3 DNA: TGTGCTAGCAGCCAGGGACAGGGGAACACCGGGGAGCTGTTTTTT

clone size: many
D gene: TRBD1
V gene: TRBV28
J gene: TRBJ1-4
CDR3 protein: CASSLFRQGNNEKLFF
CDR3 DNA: TGTGCCAGCAGTTTATTCCGACAGGGCAATAATGAAAAACTGTTTTTT

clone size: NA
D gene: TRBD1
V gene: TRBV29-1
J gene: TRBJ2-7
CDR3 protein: CSVETSTGFEYEQYF
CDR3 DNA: TGCAGCGTTGAAACTTCGACAGGGTTTGAGTACGAGCAGTACTTC

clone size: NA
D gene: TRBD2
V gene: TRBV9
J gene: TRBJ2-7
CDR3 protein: CASSVAVAGEYEQYF
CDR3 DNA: TGTGCCAGCAGCGTAGCGGTAGCGGGAGAGTACGAGCAGTACTTC

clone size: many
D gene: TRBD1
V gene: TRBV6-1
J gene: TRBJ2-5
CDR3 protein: CASRSTGVGETQYF
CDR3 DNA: TGTGCCAGCAGGTCGACAGGGGTGGGAGAGACCCAGTACTTC

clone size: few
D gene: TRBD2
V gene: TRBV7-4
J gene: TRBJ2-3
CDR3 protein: CASSRLAGGSGTDTQYF
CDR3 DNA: TGTGCCAGCAGCCGACTAGCGGGAGGATCGGGCACAGATACGCAGTATTTT

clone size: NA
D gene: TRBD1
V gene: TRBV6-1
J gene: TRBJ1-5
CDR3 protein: CASRRSSGQGNQPQHF
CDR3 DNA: TGTGCCAGCAGACGGAGCTCAGGACAGGGGAATCAGCCCCAGCATTTT

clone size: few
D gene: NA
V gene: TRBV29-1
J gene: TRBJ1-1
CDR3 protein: CSVGSRGWNTEAFF
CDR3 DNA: TGCAGCGTTGGTTCCAGGGGCTGGAACACTGAAGCTTTCTTT

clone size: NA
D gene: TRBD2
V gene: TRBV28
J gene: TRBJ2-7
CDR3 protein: CASSTPGGVYEQYF
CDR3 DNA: TGTGCCAGCTCCACCCCGGGAGGGGTCTACGAGCAGTACTTC

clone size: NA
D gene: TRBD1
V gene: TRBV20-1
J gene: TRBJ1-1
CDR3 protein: CSARDPTGPTEAFF
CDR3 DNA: TGCAGTGCTAGGGACCCGACAGGGCCCACTGAAGCTTTCTTT

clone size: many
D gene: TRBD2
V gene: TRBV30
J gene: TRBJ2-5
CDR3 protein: CAWSVLLGGRPQETQYF
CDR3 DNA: TGTGCCTGGAGTGTACTACTGGGCGGGAGGCCCCAAGAGACCCAGTACTTC

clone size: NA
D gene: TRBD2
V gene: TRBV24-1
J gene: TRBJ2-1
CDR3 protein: CATSKSGRINEQFF
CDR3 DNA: TGTGCCACCAGTAAGAGCGGGAGAATCAATGAGCAGTTCTTC

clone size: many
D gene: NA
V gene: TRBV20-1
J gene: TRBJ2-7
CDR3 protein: CSVTASSGSYEQYF
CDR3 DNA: TGCAGTGTCACGGCTTCCAGCGGCTCCTACGAGCAGTACTTC

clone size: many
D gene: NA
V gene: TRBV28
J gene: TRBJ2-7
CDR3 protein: CASSFNREQYF
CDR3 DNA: TGTGCCAGCAGTTTTAATCGCGAGCAGTACTTC

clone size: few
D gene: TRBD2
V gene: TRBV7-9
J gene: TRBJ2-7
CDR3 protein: CASSSTPGLAEYPHYEQYF
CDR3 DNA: TGTGCCAGCAGCTCGACCCCGGGACTAGCGGAATACCCACACTACGAGCAGTACTTC

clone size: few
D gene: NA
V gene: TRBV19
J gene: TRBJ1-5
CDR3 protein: CASSHPFGTSNQPQHF
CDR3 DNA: TGTGCCAGTAGCCACCCTTTCGGGACTAGCAATCAGCCCCAGCATTTT

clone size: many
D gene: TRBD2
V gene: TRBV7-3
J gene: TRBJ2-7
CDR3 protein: CASSPTSGEKGRTYEQYF
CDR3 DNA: TGTGCCAGCAGCCCAACTAGCGGGGAAAAGGGGAGAACCTACGAGCAGTACTTC

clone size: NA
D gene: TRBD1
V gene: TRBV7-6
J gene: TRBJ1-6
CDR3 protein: CASSSGQGAIGSPLHF
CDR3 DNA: TGTGCCAGCAGCTCCGGACAGGGGGCCATCGGTTCACCCCTCCACTTT

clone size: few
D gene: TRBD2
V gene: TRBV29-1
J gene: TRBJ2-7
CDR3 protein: CSALREVSYEQYF
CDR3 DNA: TGCAGCGCCCTGCGGGAGGTCTCCTACGAGCAGTACTTC

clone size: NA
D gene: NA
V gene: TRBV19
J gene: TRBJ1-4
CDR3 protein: CASRPTVVGEKLFF
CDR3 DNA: TGTGCCAGTAGACCGACGGTTGTCGGTGAAAAACTGTTTTTT

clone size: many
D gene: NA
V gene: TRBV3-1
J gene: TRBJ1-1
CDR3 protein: CASSQDYQGTEAFF
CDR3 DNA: TGTGCCAGCAGCCAAGATTACCAGGGGACTGAAGCTTTCTTT

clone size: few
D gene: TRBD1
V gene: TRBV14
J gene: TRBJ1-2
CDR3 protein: CASSQTGGHGYTF
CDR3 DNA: TGTGCCAGCAGCCAGACAGGGGGCCATGGCTACACCTTC

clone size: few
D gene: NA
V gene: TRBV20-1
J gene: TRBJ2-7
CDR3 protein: CSARDLTGAVYEQYF
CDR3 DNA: TGCAGTGCTAGAGATCTCACGGGAGCGGTTTACGAGCAGTACTTC

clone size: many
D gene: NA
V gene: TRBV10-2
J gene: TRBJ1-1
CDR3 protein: CASSDPDGSEAFF
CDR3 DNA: TGCGCCAGCAGTGACCCAGACGGGAGTGAAGCTTTCTTT

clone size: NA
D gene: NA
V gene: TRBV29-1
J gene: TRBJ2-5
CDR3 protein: CSVERAQYF
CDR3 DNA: TGCAGCGTTGAAAGGGCCCAGTACTTC

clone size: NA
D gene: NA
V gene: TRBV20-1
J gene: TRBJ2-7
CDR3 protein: CSASGRARYEQYF
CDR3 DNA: TGCAGTGCTAGTGGTCGGGCGCGGTACGAGCAGTACTTC

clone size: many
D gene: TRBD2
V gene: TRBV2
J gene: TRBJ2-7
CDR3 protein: CASALAGGIEQYF
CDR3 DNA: TGTGCCAGCGCCCTGGCGGGAGGGATTGAGCAGTACTTC

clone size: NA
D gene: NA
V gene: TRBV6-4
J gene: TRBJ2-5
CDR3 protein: CASSPTGYGETQYF
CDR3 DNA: TGTGCCAGCAGTCCTACAGGGTACGGGGAGACCCAGTACTTC

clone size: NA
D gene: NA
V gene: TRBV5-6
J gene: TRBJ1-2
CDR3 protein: CASSGASYTF
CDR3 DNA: TGTGCCAGCAGCGGTGCCAGCTACACCTTC

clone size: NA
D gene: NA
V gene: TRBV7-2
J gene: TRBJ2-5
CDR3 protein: CASSLFFRRQGIETQYF
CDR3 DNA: TGTGCCAGCAGCTTATTTTTTAGGAGGCAGGGGATAGAGACCCAGTACTTC

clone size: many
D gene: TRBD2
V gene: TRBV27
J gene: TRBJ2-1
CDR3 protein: CASFGRVDNEQFF
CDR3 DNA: TGTGCCAGCTTCGGGAGGGTAGACAATGAGCAGTTCTTC

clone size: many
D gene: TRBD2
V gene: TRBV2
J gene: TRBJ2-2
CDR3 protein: CARRGGSGVITGELFF
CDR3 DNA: TGTGCCCGCCGGGGGGGAAGCGGAGTAATCACCGGGGAGCTGTTTTTT